These 22 T cell receptor beta chains were sequenced from one sample in a study of response to subunit inactivated influenza vaccine. TCRdb redid the calling of the RT-PCR reads with MiXCR, one entry per CDR3 protein. The sample yields approximately 500,000 distinct CDR3 sequences, under 30% seen once. This sample was shared with a second study, whose subject was T cells expressing NK-cell markers. That source reports: 5'RACE template switching with UMIs generated TCR beta cDNA.

Sequenced here: CD4+ T cells sorted from PBMCs, sampled 11 to 12 days after vaccination. Source of these receptors: a middle-aged man who received an inactivated influenza vaccine.

The V and J genes are TRBV24-1 and TRBJ2-1; 10 bases match TRBD2. The V gene's germline CDR1 is KGHDR and CDR2 SFDVKD. The CDR3 runs to 16 residues. The V and J ends lost 1 base and 3 bases, in that order; junction bases with no gene match: 2. The CDR3, as DNA: TGTGCCACCAGTGATTTCACTAGCGGGAACTACAATGAGCAGTTCTTC. As protein: CATSDFTSGNYNEQFF.

V gene TRBV7-2 combines with J gene TRBJ2-7; D uncertain. Per the germline V gene, CDR1 is SGHTA and CDR2 is FQGNSA. Trimming took 2 bases from V and 5 from J, leaving 10 bases between them. The CDR3 runs 13 residues. CDR3 DNA: TGTGCCAGCAGCTTAATAACGAGCAACGAGCAGTACTTC. Its translation: CASSLITSNEQYF.

The table lists this clonotype with many counts. This sequence joins TRBV20-1 and TRBJ2-1, with TRBD2 matching over 12 bases. J lost 4 bases, V lost 6 bases, and 4 bases had no gene match. This CDR3 is built from 14 residues. CDR1 and CDR2 from the germline V gene are DFQATT and SNEGSKA (reference sequence). CDR3 protein: CSAAGLAGYNEQFF. For the CDR3, the DNA is TGCAGTGCAGCCGGACTAGCGGGATACAATGAGCAGTTCTTC.

The rearrangement links TRBV20-1 to TRBJ2-7; TRBD2 matches at 16 bases. Germline values: CDR1 DFQATT, CDR2 SNEGSKA (reference sequence). This CDR3 spans 19 amino acids. J was trimmed by 3 bases and V by 2 bases; bases with no gene match: 13. The CDR3 sequence is CSARSFTGTSGRGIYEQYF. The DNA for the CDR3 is TGCAGTGCTAGATCCTTTACCGGGACTAGCGGGAGGGGTATCTACGAGCAGTACTTC.

This clonotype was seen more than once but under ten times. The V call is TRBV25-1, the J call TRBJ2-7; 7 bases map to TRBD2. V shed 6 bases, J shed 2 bases, and the junction held 4 bases outside the gene matches. CDR3 size: 13 residues. CDR1 is MGHDK, CDR2 SYGVNS, per germline. CDR3 coding DNA: TGTGCCAGCAGGGCTGCGGGGGCCTACGAGCAGTACTTC. Encoded protein: CASRAAGAYEQYF.

This clonotype turned up a few times. The chain has TRBV5-6 and TRBJ2-3; D not resolved. The CDR3 has 15 amino acids. V lost 2 bases and J 5 bases, leaving 15 bases between the germline ends. The germline CDR1 and CDR2 sequences are SGHDT and YYEEEE. CDR3 amino acids: CASSLRRAYRDTQYF. CDR3 in DNA: TGTGCCAGCAGCTTAAGAAGGGCGTACCGAGATACGCAGTATTTT.

This clonotype was observed a handful of times. The CDR3 region is CANSPTSGGGQETQYF. CDR3 bases: TGTGCCAACTCTCCCACTAGCGGGGGGGGACAAGAGACCCAGTACTTC. This chain connects TRBV10-3 to TRBJ2-5; 13 bases line up with TRBD2. Germline CDR1 reads ENHRY; CDR2 reads SYGVKD. The CDR3 covers 16 residues. Trimming at V came to 10 bases and at J to 2 bases, leaving 10 bases not matched to a gene.

The chain links TRBV5-1 to TRBJ1-2; no clear D. CDR1 is SGHRS and CDR2 is YFSETQ in the germline V gene. Trimming stripped 4 bases from V and 8 bases from J, with 15 bases between. The CDR3 sequence is 13 residues long. The chain's CDR3 is CASSLRTEHGYTF. CDR3 coding DNA: TGCGCCAGCAGCCTACGGACGGAACACGGCTACACCTTC.

This chain links TRBV9 with TRBJ2-5; D is possibly TRBD1 (6 bases). This CDR3 is 16 amino acids long. Per the germline V gene, CDR1 is SGDLS and CDR2 is YYNGEE. V lost 4 bases and J 1 base, leaving 17 bases between the germline ends. In nucleotides, the CDR3 is TGTGCCAGCAGCAACCCCGACAGGACTGGCCAAGAGACCCAGTACTTC. Translated: CASSNPDRTGQETQYF.

There are a few counts of this clonotype. This rearrangement joins TRBV12-3 or TRBV12-4 to TRBJ1-2, with 9 bases identical to TRBD1. The V segment lost 7 bases and the J segment 8 bases; nucleotides outside the gene matches: 5. The length of the CDR3 is 12 residues. CDR3 amino acids: CASTAGQGGYTF. The CDR3 bases are TGTGCCAGCACCGCGGGACAGGGCGGCTACACCTTC.

The rearrangement joins TRBV7-8 to TRBJ2-7, with D perhaps being TRBD1 or TRBD2 (5 bases each). Germline lookup yields CDR1 SGHVS and CDR2 FQNEAQ. There are 11 residues in the CDR3. V shed 8 bases and J shed 7 bases, with 12 bases lying between them. The CDR3 DNA follows: TGTGCCAGCGGGACCCTCGATGAGCAGTACTTC. Translation gives CASGTLDEQYF.

V gene TRBV20-1 combines with J gene TRBJ2-2; D remains unclear. The CDR3 loop spans 13 amino acids. V was clipped by 6 bases and J by 0 bases, with 8 bases between them. The V gene's germline CDR1 is DFQATT and CDR2 SNEGSKA (reference sequence). The CDR3 DNA follows: TGCAGTGCCCCCGGGCCGAACACCGGGGAGCTGTTTTTT. This encodes CSAPGPNTGELFF.

The chain joins TRBV5-1 to TRBJ2-2, with 8 positions matching TRBD1. With 4 bases clipped from V and 5 bases from J, the junction kept 7 bases outside the gene matches. From germline, CDR1 is SGHRS and CDR2 YFSETQ. This CDR3 contains 15 residues. The CDR3 reads CASSIDRGWTGELFF. The DNA for the CDR3 is TGCGCCAGCAGCATAGACAGGGGATGGACCGGGGAGCTGTTTTTT.

This clonotype was observed at least ten times. This chain links TRBV3-1 with TRBJ2-5, with D perhaps matching TRBD1 (6 bases). Trimming shortened V by 1 base and J by 5 bases, and 11 bases separated the two germline ends. Germline CDR1 and CDR2: LGHDT and YNNKEL (reference sequence). The CDR3 totals 14 residues. The CDR3: CASSQGTVGETQYF. CDR3 nucleotides: TGTGCCAGCAGCCAAGGGACAGTAGGCGAGACCCAGTACTTC.

CDR3 loop: CASSVSTTNTGELFF. The CDR3 DNA reads as TGTGCCAGCAGCGTAAGTACGACGAACACCGGGGAGCTGTTTTTT. The chain uses TRBV9 and TRBJ2-2; D remains ambiguous. Germline-derived CDR1 and CDR2 are SGDLS and YYNGEE. The V gene lost 1 base and the J gene lost 0 bases, with 7 bases spanning the gap. The CDR3 length is 15 residues.

This clonotype was observed at least ten times. The chain joins TRBV6-2 or TRBV6-3 to TRBJ2-1; no definite D call. The CDR3 length is 12 residues. Germline V lookup: CDR1 MNHEY, CDR2 SVGEGT. With 5 bases removed from V and 7 bases from J, the gap between germline ends came to 9 bases. In DNA, the CDR3 is TGTGCCAGCAGTCGCTGGGAAAATGAGCAGTTCTTC. This codes for CASSRWENEQFF.

V and J are TRBV5-1 and TRBJ2-1; 10 bases are a match to TRBD2. CDR1 and CDR2 from the germline V gene are SGHRS and YFSETQ. The CDR3 is 14 amino acids. V shed 3 bases, J shed 4 bases, and the junction held 1 base outside the gene matches. CDR3 sequence: CASSSGLAYNEQFF. The CDR3 DNA follows: TGCGCCAGCAGCTCGGGACTAGCGTACAATGAGCAGTTCTTC.

A few counts support this clonotype. V usage is TRBV7-9 and J usage is TRBJ2-4; TRBD1 aligns across 11 bases. V trimming: 3 bases; J trimming: 0 bases; junction bases outside the gene matches: 4. The CDR3 totals 17 residues. The germline V gene has CDR1 SEHNR and CDR2 FQNEAQ (reference sequence). CDR3 amino acids: CASSFSGQGVAKNIQYF. DNA of the CDR3: TGTGCCAGCAGCTTTTCGGGACAGGGGGTAGCCAAAAACATTCAGTACTTC.

This clonotype was counted ten times or more. This chain links TRBV20-1 with TRBJ1-4, with TRBD1 matching 7 bases. The trim removed 3 bases at V and 5 bases at J, leaving 6 bases unmatched. The CDR3 sequence is 14 residues long. Germline V gene lookup returns CDR1 DFQATT and CDR2 SNEGSKA (reference sequence). The CDR3 is CSASPATGNEKLFF. CDR3 bases: TGCAGTGCTAGCCCTGCGACAGGGAATGAAAAACTGTTTTTT.

The rearrangement uses TRBV28 and TRBJ2-1; TRBD2 might be the D (5 bases). CDR1 and CDR2 (germline): MDHEN, SYDVKM. This CDR3 is built from 15 residues. Trimming took off 5 bases at V and 5 bases at J, with 16 bases between the two ends. For the CDR3, the DNA is TGTGCCAGCAGTCTCCAGAGGGCGCATAACAATGAGCAGTTCTTC. This translates into CASSLQRAHNNEQFF.

The CDR3 reads CASKPGIRETQYF. Here the CDR3 DNA reads TGTGCCAGCAAGCCAGGTATAAGGGAGACCCAGTACTTC. J is TRBJ2-5 and V is TRBV6-2 or TRBV6-3, with D hard to call. Per the germline V gene, CDR1 is MNHEY and CDR2 is SVGEGT. V was cut by 7 bases and J by 5 bases, with 14 bases left in between. The CDR3 runs to 13 residues.

This clonotype was seen more than once but under ten times. Germline is not matched at one junction end, which may reflect a read error. This chain links TRBV20-1 with TRBJ1-5; D remains ambiguous. CDR1 and CDR2 (germline): DFQATT, SNEGSKA (reference sequence). This CDR3 is 12 amino acids long. CDR3 region: CSVQLSNQPQHF. For the CDR3, the DNA is TGTAGTGTCCAGCTTAGCAATCAGCCCCAGCATTTT.